This T cell receptor (beta chain) was recorded in a study of regulatory T cells in long-lasting Graves disease. Unmatched junction bases numbered 3, after V lost 0 bases and J lost 2 bases. The length of the CDR3 is 15 residues. Germline V gene sequence: CDR1 LNHDA, CDR2 SQIVND (reference sequence). This clonotype was recorded at least ten times. Time point denoted: persistent/refractory GD, antithyroid drugs over 5 years with positive TRAb. Extracted RNA from PBMCs served as the source of the TCR library. Arm-PCR with iRepertoire HTBI primers amplified the CDR3 regions for these TCR beta libraries. TCRdb called the multiplex PCR reads again in MiXCR, with one record for every CDR3 protein. The sample lists around 430,000 distinct CDR3 sequences; about 22% were seen once.

This TCR was sampled from a female donor with Graves disease. The starting material was peripheral blood mononuclear cells (PBMCs), obtained when the disease was refractory, from a patient treated with antithyroid drugs. The chain employs TRBV19 and TRBJ2-7, with TRBD1 identical over 8 bases. CDR3: CASSIDGTGTYEQYF. In DNA, the CDR3 is TGTGCCAGTAGTATAGATGGGACAGGAACCTACGAGCAGTACTTC.